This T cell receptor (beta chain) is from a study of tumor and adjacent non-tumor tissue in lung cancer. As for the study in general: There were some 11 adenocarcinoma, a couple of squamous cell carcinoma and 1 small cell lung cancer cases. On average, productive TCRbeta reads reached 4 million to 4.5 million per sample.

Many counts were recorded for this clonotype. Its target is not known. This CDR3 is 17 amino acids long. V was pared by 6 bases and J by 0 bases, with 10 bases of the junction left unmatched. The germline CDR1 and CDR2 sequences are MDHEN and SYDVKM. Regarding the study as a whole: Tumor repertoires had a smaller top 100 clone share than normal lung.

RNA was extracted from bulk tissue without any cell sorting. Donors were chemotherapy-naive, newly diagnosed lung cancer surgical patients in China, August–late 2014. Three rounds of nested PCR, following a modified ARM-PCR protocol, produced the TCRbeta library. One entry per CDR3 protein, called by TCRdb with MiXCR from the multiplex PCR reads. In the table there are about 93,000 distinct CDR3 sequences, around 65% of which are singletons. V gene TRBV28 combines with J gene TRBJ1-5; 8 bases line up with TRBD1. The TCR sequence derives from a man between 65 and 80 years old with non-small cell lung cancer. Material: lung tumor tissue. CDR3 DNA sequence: TGTGCCAGCAGCCCACTAGGGACAGGAGTTAGCAATCAGCCCCAGCATTTT. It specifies CASSPLGTGVSNQPQHF.